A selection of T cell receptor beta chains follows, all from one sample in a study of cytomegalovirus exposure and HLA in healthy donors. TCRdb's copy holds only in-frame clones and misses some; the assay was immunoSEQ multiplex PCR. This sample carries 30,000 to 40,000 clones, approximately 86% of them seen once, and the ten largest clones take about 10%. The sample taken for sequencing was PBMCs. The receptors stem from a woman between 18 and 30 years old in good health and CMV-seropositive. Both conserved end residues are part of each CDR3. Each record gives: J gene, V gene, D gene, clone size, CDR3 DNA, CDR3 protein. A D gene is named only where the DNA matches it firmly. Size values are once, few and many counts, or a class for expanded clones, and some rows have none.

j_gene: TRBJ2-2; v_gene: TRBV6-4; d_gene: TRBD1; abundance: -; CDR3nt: TGTGCCAGCAGTGACTCGGGACAGGGGGCCGGGGAGCTGTTTTTT; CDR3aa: CASSDSGQGAGELFF
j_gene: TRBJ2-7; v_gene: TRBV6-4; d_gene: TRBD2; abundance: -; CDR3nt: TGTGCCAGCAGTGCCGGGACTAGCGGGAGTTACGAGCAGTACTTC; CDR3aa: CASSAGTSGSYEQYF
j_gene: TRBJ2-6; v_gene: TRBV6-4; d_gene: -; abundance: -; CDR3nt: TGTGCCAGCAGTGACGGACACTCTGGGGCCAACGTCCTGACTTTC; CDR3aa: CASSDGHSGANVLTF
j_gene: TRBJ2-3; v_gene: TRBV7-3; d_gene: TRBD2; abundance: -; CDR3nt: TGTGCCAGCAGGGTAGCGGGGGGGCCCGGTGTCACAGATACGCAGTATTTT; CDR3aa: CASRVAGGPGVTDTQYF
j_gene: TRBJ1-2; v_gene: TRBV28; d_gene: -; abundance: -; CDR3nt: TGTGCCAGCAGTTTACAGGGATCTGGCTACACCTTC; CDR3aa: CASSLQGSGYTF
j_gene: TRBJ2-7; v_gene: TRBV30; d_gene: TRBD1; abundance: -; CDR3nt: TGTGCCTGGAGTGACAGGGGCTACGAGCAGTACTTC; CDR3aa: CAWSDRGYEQYF
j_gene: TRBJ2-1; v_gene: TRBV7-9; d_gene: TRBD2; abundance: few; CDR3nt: TGTGCCAGCAGCCTCGGGACTAGCGGGGGTCAAGGCTACAATGAGCAGTTCTTC; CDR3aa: CASSLGTSGGQGYNEQFF
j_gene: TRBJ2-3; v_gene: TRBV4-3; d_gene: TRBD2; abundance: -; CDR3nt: TGCGCCAGCAGCCAAGATCTAGCGGGAGGGCCAGATACGCAGTATTTT; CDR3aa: CASSQDLAGGPDTQYF
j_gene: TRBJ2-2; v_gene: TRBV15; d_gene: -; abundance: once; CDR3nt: TGTGCCACCAGCAGCGGAGGAGGGGCGCCTCCGAACACCGGGGAGCTGTTTTTT; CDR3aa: CATSSGGGAPPNTGELFF
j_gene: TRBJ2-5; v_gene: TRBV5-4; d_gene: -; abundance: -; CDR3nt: TGTGCCAGCAGCTTGGCCCCGAGACTGCAAGAGACCCAGTACTTC; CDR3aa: CASSLAPRLQETQYF
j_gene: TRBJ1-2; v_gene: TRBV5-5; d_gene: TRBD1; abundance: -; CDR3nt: TGTGCCAGCAGGGAATACACAGGGGGCGCCGGCTATGGCTACACCTTC; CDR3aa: CASREYTGGAGYGYTF
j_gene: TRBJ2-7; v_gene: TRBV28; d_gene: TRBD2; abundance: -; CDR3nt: TGTGCCAGCAACCACCCGCCGGGACTAGCGGCCCCCTACGAGCAGTACTTC; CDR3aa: CASNHPPGLAAPYEQYF
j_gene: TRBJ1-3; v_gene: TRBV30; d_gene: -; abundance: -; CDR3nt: TGTGCCTGTGGGAGGCCTGGAAACACCATATATTTT; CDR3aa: CACGRPGNTIYF
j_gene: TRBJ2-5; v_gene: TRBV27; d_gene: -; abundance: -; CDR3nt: TGTGCCAGCAAGGGAAGCTTCTGGGAGGAGACCCAGTACTTC; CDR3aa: CASKGSFWEETQYF
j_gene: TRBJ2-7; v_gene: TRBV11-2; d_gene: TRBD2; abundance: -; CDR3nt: TGTGCCAGCAGCCTAGGGACTAGCGGGAGGGCCGGTTACGAGCAGTACTTC; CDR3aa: CASSLGTSGRAGYEQYF
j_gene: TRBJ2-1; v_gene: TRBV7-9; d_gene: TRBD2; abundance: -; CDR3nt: TGTGCCAGCAGCCCAAGGACTAGCGTCGCAAATGAGCAGTTCTTC; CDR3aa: CASSPRTSVANEQFF
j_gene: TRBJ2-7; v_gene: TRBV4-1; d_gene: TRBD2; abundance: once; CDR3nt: TGCGCCAGCAGCCCCCTCGGTTTCCTAGCGGGGTCCTACGAGCAGTACTTC; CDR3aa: CASSPLGFLAGSYEQYF
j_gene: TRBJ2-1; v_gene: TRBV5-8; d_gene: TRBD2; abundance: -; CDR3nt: TGTGCCAGCAGCCTGGGACTAGCGAGTTACAATGAGCAGTTCTTC; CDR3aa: CASSLGLASYNEQFF
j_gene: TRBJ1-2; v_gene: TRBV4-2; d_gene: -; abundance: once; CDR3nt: TGTGCCAGCAGCCATCGCGGCCGGTCGACCTTC; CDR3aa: CASSHRGRSTF
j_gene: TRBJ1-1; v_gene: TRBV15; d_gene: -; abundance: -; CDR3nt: TGTGCCACCAGCAGAGACTTGGCGGGGAACACTGAAGCTTTCTTT; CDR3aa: CATSRDLAGNTEAFF
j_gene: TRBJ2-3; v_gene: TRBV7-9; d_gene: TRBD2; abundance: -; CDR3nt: TGTGCCAGCAGCCCCCACCCCTCTAGCGGGGGGGGTACGCAGTATTTT; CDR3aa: CASSPHPSSGGGTQYF
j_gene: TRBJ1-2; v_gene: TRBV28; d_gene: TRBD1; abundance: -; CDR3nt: TGTGCCAGCTCAGGACAGGGGGCGTCGGTTGGCTACACCTTC; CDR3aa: CASSGQGASVGYTF
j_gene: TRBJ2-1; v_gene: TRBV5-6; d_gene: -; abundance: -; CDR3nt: TGTGCCAGCAGGGGGCTTGTAAATGAGCAGTTCTTC; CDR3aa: CASRGLVNEQFF
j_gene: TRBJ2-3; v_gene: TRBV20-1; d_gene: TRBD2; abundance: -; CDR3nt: TGCAGTGCTCGACTAGCGGGGGAAGAGTATTTT; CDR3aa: CSARLAGEEYF
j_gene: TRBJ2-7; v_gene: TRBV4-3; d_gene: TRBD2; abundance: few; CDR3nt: TGCGCCAGCAGCCAATGGGTAGCGGGGAATTACGAGCAGTACTTC; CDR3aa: CASSQWVAGNYEQYF
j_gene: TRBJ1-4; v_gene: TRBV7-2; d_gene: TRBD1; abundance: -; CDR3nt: TGTGCCAGCAGCTTAGGCGGGGCAGGGGGTGAAAAACTGTTTTTT; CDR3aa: CASSLGGAGGEKLFF
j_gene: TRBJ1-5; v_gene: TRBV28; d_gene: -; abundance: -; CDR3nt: TGTGCCAGCCCAAAGGGCAGGGTTGGCAATCAGCCCCAGCATTTT; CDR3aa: CASPKGRVGNQPQHF
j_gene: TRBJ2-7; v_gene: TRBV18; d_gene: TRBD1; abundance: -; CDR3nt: TGTGCCAGCTCACCGGGGGACAGGGTCGAGCAGTACTTC; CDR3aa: CASSPGDRVEQYF
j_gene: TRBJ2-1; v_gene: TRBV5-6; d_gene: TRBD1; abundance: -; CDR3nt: TGTGCCAGCAGCCCTAGGGACAGGGGGTCCTACAATGAGCAGTTCTTC; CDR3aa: CASSPRDRGSYNEQFF
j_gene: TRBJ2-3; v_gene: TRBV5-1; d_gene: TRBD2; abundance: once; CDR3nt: TGCGCCAGCAGCTTGGGACTAGCGGGGGCGCGGGGAGATACGCAGTATTTT; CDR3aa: CASSLGLAGARGDTQYF
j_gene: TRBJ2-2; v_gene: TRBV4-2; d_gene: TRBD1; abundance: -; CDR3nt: TGTGCCAGCAGCCAAGAGGGACAGGGGGCAGTCGGGGAGCTGTTTTTT; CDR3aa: CASSQEGQGAVGELFF
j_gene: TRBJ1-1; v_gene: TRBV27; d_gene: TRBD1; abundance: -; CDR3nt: TGTGCCAGCAGTTTAGATGGGACAGGTGGAACTGAAGCTTTCTTT; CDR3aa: CASSLDGTGGTEAFF
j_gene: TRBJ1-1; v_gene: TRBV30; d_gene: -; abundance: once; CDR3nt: TGTGCCTGGAGTGTAGGGGGAAACACTGAAGCTTTCTTT; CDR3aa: CAWSVGGNTEAFF
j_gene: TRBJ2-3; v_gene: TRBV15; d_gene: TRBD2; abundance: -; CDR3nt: TGTGCCACCAGCGGAAGACTAGCTAGCTTCACAGATACGCAGTATTTT; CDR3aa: CATSGRLASFTDTQYF
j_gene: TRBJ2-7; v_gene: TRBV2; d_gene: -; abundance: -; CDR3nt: TGTGCCAGCAGTGGGGGCTCTCCAAGGACCTACGAGCAGTACTTC; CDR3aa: CASSGGSPRTYEQYF
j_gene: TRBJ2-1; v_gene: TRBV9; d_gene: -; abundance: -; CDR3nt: TGTGCCAGCAGCGAGGAAGGGGGGGTGAATGAGCAGTTCTTC; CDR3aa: CASSEEGGVNEQFF
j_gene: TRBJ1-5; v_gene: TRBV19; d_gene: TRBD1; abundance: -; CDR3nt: TGTGCCAGTAGTCGGGGACAGAGAAATCAGCCCCAGCATTTT; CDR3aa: CASSRGQRNQPQHF
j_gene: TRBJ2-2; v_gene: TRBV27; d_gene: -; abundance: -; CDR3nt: TGTGCCATCGTAGCGAACACCGGGGAGCTGTTTTTT; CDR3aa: CAIVANTGELFF
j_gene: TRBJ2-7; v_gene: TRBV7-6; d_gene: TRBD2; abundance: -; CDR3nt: TGTGCCAGCAGCAAACGGACGGGGGGGCGCGACGAGCAGTACTTC; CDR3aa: CASSKRTGGRDEQYF
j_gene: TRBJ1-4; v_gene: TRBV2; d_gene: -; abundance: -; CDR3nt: TGTGCCAGCCATGACAGATCAACTAATGAAAAACTGTTTTTT; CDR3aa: CASHDRSTNEKLFF
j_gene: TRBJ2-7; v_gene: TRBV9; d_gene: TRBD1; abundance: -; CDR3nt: TGTGCCAGCACCCCGGCTGGACAGGGTTCGTACGAGCAGTACTTC; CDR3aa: CASTPAGQGSYEQYF
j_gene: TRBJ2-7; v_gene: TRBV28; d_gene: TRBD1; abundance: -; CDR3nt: TGTGCCAGCAACATGGACAGGGCATACGAGCAGTACTTC; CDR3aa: CASNMDRAYEQYF
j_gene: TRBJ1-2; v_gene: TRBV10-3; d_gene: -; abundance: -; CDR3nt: TGTGCCACCGCCGACATCTTAGAGGGCTATGGCTACACCTTC; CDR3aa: CATADILEGYGYTF